This TCR beta chain was identified in a study of T cell repertoires in cytomegalovirus infection. Across the whole study: The public TCR beta signatures pointed to both CMV infection and matching HLA type.

Study-wide results and limits: Pooled public TCR beta family frequency picked out CMV carriers with the relevant HLA. HLA-C-restricted TCR beta clonotypes specific for CMV led the ex vivo response.

CDR3 length equals 12 residues. In germline, CDR1 is PRHDT, CDR2 FYEKMQ (reference sequence). Trimming stripped 7 bases from V and 0 bases from J, with 3 bases between. Points on this clonotype: What it recognizes is unknown. Since a far larger clone is one base different, this is likely a read error.

TCRdb called the reads again in MiXCR, with one record for every CDR3 protein. The sample includes hundreds of thousands of distinct CDR3 sequences, around 24% of them seen just once. The specimen was CD8+ T cells from PBMCs. The receptor was derived from a human donor in good health (CMV status not recorded). Some clones in this sample may be carry-over from other donors' samples. This rearrangement joins TRBV13 to TRBJ2-2; D ambiguous. CDR3 residues: CASTSNTGELFF. CDR3 sequence (DNA): TGTGCCAGCACCTCGAACACCGGGGAGCTGTTTTTT.